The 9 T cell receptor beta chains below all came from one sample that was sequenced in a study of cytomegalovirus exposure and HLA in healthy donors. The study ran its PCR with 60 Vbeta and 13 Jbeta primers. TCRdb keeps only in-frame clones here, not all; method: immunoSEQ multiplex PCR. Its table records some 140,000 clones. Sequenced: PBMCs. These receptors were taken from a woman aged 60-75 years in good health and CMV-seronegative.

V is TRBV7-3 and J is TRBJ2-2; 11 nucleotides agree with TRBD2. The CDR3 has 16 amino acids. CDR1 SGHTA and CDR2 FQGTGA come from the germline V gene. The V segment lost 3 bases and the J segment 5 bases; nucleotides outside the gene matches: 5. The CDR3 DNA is TGTGCCAGCAGCTTGGGGGGACTAGCGGCTACCGGGGAGCTGTTTTTT. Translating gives CASSLGGLAATGELFF.

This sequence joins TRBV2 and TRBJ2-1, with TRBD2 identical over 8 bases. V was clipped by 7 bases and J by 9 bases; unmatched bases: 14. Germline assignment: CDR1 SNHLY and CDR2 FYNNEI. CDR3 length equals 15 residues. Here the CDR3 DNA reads TGTGCCAGCATCAGGACTAGCAGAAATGGGGGTGAGCAGTTCTTC. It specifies CASIRTSRNGGEQFF.

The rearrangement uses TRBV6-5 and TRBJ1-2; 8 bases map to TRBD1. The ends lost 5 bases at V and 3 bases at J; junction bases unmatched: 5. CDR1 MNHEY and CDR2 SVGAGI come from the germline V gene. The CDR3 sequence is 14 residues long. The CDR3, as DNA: TGTGCCAGCAGTATCGACAGGGGATACTATGGCTACACCTTC. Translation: CASSIDRGYYGYTF.

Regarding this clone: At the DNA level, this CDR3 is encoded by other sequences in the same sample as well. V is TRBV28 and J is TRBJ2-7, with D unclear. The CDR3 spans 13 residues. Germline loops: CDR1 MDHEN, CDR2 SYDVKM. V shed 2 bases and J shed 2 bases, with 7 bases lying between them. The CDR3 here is CASSLGGTYEQYF. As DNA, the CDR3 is TGTGCCAGCAGTTTAGGCGGAACCTACGAGCAGTACTTC.

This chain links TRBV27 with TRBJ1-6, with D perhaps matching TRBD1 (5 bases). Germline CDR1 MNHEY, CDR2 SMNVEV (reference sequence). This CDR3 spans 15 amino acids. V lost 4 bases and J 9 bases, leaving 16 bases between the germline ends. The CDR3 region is CASSSGYLGGSPLHF. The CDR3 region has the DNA TGTGCCAGCAGTTCCGGGTACCTCGGGGGTTCACCCCTCCACTTT.

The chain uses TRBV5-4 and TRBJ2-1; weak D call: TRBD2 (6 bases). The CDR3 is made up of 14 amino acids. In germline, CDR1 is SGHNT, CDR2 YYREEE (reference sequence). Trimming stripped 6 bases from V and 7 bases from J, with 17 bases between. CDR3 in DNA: TGTGCCAGCAACCGGGGACTCCCGGCTAATGAGCAGTTCTTC. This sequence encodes CASNRGLPANEQFF.

CDR3 sequence: CASSLWGGNTEAFF. The CDR3 DNA is TGCGCCAGCAGCTTATGGGGGGGGAACACTGAAGCTTTCTTT. This rearrangement joins TRBV5-1 to TRBJ1-1; the D gene is possibly TRBD1 (5 bases). Trimming removed 2 bases from V and 1 base from J, with 9 bases in between. The CDR3 runs to 14 residues. Germline CDR1 and CDR2: SGHRS and YFSETQ.

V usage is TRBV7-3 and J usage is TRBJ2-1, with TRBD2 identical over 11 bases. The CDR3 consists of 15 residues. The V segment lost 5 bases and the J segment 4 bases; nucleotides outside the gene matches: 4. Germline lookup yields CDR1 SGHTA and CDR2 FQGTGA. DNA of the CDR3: TGTGCCAGCAGCCAAACTAGCGGGGGTTACAATGAGCAGTTCTTC. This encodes CASSQTSGGYNEQFF. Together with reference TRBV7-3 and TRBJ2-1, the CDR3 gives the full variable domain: GAGVSQTPSNKVTEKGKYVELRCDPISGHTALYWYRQSLGQGPEFLIYFQGTGAADDSGLPNDRFFAVRPEGSVSTLKIQRTERGDSAVYLCASSQTSGGYNEQFFGPGTRLTVL.

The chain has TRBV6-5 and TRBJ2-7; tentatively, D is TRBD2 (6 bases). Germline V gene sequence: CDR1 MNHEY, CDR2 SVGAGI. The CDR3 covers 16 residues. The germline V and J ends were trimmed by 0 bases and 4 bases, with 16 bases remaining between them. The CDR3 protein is CASSYSSGGGLYEQYF. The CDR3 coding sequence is TGTGCCAGCAGTTACTCGTCTGGGGGAGGACTATACGAGCAGTACTTC.